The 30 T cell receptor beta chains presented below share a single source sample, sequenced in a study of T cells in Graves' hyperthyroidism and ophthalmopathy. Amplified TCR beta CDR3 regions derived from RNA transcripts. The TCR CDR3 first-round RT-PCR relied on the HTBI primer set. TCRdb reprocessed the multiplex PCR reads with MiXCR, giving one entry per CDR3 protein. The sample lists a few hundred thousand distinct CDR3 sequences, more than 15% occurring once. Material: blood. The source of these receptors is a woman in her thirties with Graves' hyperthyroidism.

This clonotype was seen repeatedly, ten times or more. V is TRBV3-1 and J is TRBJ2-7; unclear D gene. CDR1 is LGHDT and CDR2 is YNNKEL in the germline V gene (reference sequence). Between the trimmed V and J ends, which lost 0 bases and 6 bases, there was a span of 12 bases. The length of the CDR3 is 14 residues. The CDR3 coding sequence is TGTGCCAGCAGCCAAGATAGCCGCCGAAGCGAGCAGTACTTC. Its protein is CASSQDSRRSEQYF.

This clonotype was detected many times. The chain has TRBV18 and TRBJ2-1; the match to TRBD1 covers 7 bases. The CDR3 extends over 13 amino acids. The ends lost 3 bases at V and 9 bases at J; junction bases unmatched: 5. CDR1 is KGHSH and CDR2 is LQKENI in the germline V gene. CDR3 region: CASSPLQGSEQFF. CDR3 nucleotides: TGTGCCAGCTCACCGCTACAGGGGAGTGAGCAGTTCTTC.

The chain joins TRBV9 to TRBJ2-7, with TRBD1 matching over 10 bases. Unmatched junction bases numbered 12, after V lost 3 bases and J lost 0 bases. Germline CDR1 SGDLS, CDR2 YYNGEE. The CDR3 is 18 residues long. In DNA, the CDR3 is TGTGCCAGCAGCGCCGGGACAGGGGTGCCCCTACTCTCCTACGAGCAGTACTTC. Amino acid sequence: CASSAGTGVPLLSYEQYF.

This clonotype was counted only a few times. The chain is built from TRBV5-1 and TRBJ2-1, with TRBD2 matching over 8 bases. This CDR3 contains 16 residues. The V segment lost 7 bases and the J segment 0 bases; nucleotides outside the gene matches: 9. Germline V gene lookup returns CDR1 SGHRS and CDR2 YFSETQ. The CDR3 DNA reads TGCGCCAGCGGTATTAGCGGGACCTTCTCCTACAATGAGCAGTTCTTC. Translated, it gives CASGISGTFSYNEQFF.

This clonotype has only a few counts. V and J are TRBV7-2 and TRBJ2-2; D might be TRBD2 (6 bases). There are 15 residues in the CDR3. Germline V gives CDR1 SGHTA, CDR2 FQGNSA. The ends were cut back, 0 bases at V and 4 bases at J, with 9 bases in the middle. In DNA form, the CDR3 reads TGTGCCAGCAGCTTAGCGGCTAGCGCCACCGGGGAGCTGTTTTTT. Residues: CASSLAASATGELFF.

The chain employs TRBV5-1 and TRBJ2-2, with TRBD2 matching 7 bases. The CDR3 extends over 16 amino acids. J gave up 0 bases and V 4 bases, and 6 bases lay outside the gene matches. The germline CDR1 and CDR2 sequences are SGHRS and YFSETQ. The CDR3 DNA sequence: TGCGCCAGCAGCCCACCTCTAGCGGCGAACACCGGGGAGCTGTTTTTT. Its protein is CASSPPLAANTGELFF.

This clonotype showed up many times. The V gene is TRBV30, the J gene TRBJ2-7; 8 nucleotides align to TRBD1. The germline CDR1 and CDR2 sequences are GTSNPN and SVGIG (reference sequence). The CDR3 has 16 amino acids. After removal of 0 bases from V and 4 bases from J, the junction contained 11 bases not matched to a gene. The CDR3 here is CAWSVPSWTGKYEQYF. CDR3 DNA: TGTGCCTGGAGTGTACCAAGTTGGACAGGGAAATACGAGCAGTACTTC.

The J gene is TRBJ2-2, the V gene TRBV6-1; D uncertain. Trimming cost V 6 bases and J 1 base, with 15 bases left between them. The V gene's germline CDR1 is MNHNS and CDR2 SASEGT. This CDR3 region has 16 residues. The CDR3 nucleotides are TGTGCCAGCAGATCACCCGCCCAGGTGAACACCGGGGAGCTGTTTTTT. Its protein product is CASRSPAQVNTGELFF.

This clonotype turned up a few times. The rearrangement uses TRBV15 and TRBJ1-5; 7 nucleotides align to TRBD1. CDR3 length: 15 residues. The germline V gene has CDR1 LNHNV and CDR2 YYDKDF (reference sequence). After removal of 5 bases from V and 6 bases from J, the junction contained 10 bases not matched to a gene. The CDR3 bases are TGTGCCACCAGCTATAAAAGAGGGGGCAGTCAGCCCCAGCATTTT. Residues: CATSYKRGGSQPQHF.

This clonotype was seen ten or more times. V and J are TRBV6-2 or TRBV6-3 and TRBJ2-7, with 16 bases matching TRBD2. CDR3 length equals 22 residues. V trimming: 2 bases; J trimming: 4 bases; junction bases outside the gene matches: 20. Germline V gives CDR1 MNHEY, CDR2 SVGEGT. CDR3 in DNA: TGTGCCAGCAGTTACCGCAGACAGGGGACTAGCGGGAGGGCATACTCATTGTACGAGCAGTACTTC. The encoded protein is CASSYRRQGTSGRAYSLYEQYF.

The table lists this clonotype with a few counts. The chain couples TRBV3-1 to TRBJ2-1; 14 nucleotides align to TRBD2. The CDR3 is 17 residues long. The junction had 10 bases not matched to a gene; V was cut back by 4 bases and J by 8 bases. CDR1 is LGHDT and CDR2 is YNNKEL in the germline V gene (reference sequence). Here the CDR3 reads CASSPPPGTSGSYEQFF. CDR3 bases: TGTGCCAGCAGCCCCCCCCCCGGGACTAGCGGGAGTTATGAGCAGTTCTTC.

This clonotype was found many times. CDR3 in DNA: TGCAGCGTAGAAACTCCGGGACAGGGGCAGTACTTC. It translates to CSVETPGQGQYF. V gene TRBV29-1 combines with J gene TRBJ2-7; 9 nucleotides match TRBD1. CDR1 and CDR2 (germline): SQVTM, ANQGSEA. Germline trimming cut 6 bases from V and 9 bases from J; bases unmatched to any gene: 9. The CDR3 length is 12 residues.

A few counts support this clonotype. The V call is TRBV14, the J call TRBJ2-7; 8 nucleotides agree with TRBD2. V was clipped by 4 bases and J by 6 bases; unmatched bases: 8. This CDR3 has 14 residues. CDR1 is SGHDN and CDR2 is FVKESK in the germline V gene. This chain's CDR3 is CASSLGLAAFEQYF. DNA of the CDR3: TGTGCCAGCAGCCTAGGACTAGCTGCGTTCGAGCAGTACTTC.

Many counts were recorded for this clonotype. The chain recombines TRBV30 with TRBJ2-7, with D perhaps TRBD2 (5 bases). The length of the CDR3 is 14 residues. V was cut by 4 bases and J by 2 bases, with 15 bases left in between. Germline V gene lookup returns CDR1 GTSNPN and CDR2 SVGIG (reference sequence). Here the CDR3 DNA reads TGTGCCTGGACCCGGTTCGGGGTCACCTACGAGCAGTACTTC. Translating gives CAWTRFGVTYEQYF.

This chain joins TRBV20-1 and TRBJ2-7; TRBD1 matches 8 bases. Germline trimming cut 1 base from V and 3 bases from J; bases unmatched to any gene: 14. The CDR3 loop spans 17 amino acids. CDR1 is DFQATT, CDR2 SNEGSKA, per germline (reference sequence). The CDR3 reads CSARALTPGQAYYEQYF. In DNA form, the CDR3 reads TGCAGTGCTAGAGCGCTGACTCCGGGACAGGCGTACTACGAGCAGTACTTC.

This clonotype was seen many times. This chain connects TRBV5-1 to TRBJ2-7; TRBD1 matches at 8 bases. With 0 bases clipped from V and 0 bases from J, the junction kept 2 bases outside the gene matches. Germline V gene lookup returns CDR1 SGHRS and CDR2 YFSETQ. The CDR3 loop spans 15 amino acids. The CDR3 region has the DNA TGCGCCAGCAGCTTGGGGACAGGGAGCTCCTACGAGCAGTACTTC. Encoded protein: CASSLGTGSSYEQYF.

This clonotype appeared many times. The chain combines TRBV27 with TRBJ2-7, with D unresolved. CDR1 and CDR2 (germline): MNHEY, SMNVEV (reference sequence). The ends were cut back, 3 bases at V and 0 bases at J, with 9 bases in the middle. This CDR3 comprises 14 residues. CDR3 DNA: TGTGCCAGCAGTTTCGGCAGAGCCTCCTACGAGCAGTACTTC. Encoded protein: CASSFGRASYEQYF.

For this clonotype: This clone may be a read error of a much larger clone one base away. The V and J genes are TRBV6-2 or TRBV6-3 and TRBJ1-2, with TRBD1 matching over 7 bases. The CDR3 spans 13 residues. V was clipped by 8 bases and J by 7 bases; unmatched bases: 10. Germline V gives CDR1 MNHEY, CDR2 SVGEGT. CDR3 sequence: CASGEDRFSGYTF. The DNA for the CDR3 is TGTGCCAGCGGCGAGGACAGGTTCAGTGGCTACACCTTC.

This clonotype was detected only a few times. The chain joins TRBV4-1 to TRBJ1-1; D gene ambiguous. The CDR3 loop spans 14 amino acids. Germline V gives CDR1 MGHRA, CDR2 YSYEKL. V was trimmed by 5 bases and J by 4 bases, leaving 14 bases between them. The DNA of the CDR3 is TGCGCCAGCAGCGCCCATGGAGGCTCCACTGAAGCTTTCTTT. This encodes CASSAHGGSTEAFF.

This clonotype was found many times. This CDR3 reads CASSFSAGKNIQYF. CDR3 bases: TGTGCCAGCAGTTTTTCTGCGGGCAAAAACATTCAGTACTTC. This chain connects TRBV28 to TRBJ2-4, with a possible D match to TRBD2 (5 bases). Germline V lookup: CDR1 MDHEN, CDR2 SYDVKM. V dropped 3 bases and J dropped 3 bases, with 9 bases sitting between them. The CDR3 sequence is 14 residues long.

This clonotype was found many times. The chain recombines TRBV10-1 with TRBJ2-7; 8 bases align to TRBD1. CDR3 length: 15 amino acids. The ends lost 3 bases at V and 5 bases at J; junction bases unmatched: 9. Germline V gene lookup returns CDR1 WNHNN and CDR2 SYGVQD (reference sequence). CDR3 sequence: CASSDHGQGEDEQYF. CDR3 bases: TGCGCCAGCAGTGATCACGGACAGGGAGAGGACGAGCAGTACTTC.

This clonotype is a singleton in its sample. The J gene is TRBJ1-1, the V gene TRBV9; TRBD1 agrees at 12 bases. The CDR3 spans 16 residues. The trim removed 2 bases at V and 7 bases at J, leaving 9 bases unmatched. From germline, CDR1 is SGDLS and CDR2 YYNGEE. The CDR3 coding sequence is TGTGCCAGCAGCGTGGGACAGGGGGCGCGGGTAATTGAAGCTTTCTTT. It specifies CASSVGQGARVIEAFF.

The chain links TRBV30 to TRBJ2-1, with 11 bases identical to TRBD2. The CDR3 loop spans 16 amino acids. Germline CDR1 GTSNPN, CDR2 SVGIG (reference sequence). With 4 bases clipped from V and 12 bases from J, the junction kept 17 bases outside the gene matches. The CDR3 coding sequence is TGTGCCTGGATCAAACAGTTTGTAGCGGGAGGGATGGCGCAGTTCTTC. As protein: CAWIKQFVAGGMAQFF.

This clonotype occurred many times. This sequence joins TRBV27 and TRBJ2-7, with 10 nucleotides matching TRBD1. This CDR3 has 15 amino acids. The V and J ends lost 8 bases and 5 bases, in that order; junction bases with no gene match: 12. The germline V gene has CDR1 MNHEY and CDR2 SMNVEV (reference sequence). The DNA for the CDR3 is TGTGCCAGCTCCGGACCGGGACAGGGGTCCAACGAGCAGTACTTC. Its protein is CASSGPGQGSNEQYF.

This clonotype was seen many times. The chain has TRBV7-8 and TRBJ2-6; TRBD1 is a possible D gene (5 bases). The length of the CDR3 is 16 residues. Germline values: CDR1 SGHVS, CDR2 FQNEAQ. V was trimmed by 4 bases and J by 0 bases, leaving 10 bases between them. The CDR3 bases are TGTGCCAGCAGCTACCAGGGTGTCTCTGGGGCCAACGTCCTGACTTTC. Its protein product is CASSYQGVSGANVLTF.

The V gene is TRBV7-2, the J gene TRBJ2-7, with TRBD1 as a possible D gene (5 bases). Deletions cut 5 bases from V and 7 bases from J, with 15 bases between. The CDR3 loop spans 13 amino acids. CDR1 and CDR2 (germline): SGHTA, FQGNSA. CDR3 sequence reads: CASSPLGLGEQYF. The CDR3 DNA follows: TGTGCCAGCAGCCCGTTGGGGCTGGGGGAGCAGTACTTC.

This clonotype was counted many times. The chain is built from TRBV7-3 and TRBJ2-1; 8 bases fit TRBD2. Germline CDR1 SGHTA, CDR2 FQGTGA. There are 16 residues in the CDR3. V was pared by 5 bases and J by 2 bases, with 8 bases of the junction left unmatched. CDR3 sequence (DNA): TGTGCCAGCAGCGAGGGAGCGGGAGAGGCCTACAATGAGCAGTTCTTC. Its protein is CASSEGAGEAYNEQFF. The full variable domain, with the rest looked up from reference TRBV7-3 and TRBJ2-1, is GAGVSQTPSNKVTEKGKYVELRCDPISGHTALYWYRQSLGQGPEFLIYFQGTGAADDSGLPNDRFFAVRPEGSVSTLKIQRTERGDSAVYLCASSEGAGEAYNEQFFGPGTRLTVL.

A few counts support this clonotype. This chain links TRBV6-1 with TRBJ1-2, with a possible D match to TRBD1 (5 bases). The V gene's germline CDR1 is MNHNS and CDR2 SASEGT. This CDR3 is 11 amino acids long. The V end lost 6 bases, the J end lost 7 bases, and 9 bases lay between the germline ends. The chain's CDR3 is CASRGAVGYTF. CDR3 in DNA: TGTGCCAGCAGAGGGGCCGTTGGCTACACCTTC.

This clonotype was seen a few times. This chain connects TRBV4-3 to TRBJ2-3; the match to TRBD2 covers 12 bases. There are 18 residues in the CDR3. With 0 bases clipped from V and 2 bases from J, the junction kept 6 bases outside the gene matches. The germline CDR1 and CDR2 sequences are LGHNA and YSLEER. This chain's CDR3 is CASSQELAGGRNTDTQYF. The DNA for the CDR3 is TGCGCCAGCAGCCAAGAACTAGCGGGAGGCCGAAACACAGATACGCAGTATTTT.

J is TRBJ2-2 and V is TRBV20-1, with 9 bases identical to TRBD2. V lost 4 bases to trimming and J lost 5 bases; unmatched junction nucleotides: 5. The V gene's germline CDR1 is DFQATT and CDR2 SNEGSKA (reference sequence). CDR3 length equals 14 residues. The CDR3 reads CSANRGRGTGELFF. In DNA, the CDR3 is TGCAGTGCTAATCGCGGGAGGGGTACCGGGGAGCTGTTTTTT.